The following is a TCR beta chain sequence with its context. V was shortened by 0 bases and J by 10 bases, with 11 bases between the two germline ends. CDR3 length equals 14 residues. Germline loops: CDR1 SGHRS, CDR2 YFSETQ. Per the original data handling: Reference gene primer amplification gave nucleated cell count estimates. Profiling relied on immunoSEQ multiplex PCR, and the TCRdb table lists in-frame clones only, not all of them. V and J calls and clone size are given by that table; D and trimming were obtained from the DNA. Of approximately 140,000 clones listed, 85% to 90% are singletons. This sample stems from a study of blood T cell repertoires in COVID-19. For the study at large: The United States, Italy and Spain provided the acute and convalescent COVID-19 samples. Sources were T cells, B-cell-depleted T cells, or PBMCs; the material itself was cDNA or gDNA.

Sequencing was done on a sample of peripheral blood. The rearrangement joins TRBV5-1 to TRBJ1-6; the D is unclear. This receptor was taken from a man older than 75 with acute or convalescent COVID-19. The CDR3 sequence: CASSLGDIGSPLHF. Here the CDR3 DNA reads TGCGCCAGCAGCTTGGGTGACATTGGATCACCCCTCCACTTT.